Following are 22 T cell receptor beta chains from one sample sequenced in a study of blood T cell repertoires in COVID-19. Sequenced by immunoSEQ multiplex PCR; TCRdb stores in-frame clones only, minus some. The sample yields around 170,000 clones, about four fifths seen once. Sequenced sample: peripheral blood. The receptor set was obtained from a man aged 70-80 years with active or convalescent COVID-19.

The rearrangement joins TRBV12-3 or TRBV12-4 to TRBJ1-1; D is undetermined. The CDR3 covers 13 residues. Trimming cost V 1 base and J 6 bases, with 9 bases left between them. The CDR3 coding sequence is TGTGCCAGCAGTTTAGGGAGCGGAGCTGAAGCTTTCTTT. It codes for CASSLGSGAEAFF.

The chain uses TRBV27 and TRBJ2-6; TRBD1 aligns across 9 bases. The V and J ends lost 5 bases and 0 bases, in that order; junction bases with no gene match: 8. CDR1 is MNHEY, CDR2 SMNVEV, per germline (reference sequence). The CDR3 runs 18 residues. The CDR3 DNA follows: TGTGCCAGCAGTCCATTTGGGACAGGGATCTCTGGGGCCAACGTCCTGACTTTC. This translates into CASSPFGTGISGANVLTF.

The chain uses TRBV5-1 and TRBJ2-1; TRBD2 matches 11 bases. The ends lost 4 bases at V and 1 base at J; junction bases unmatched: 4. The CDR3 length is 16 residues. Per the germline V gene, CDR1 is SGHRS and CDR2 is YFSETQ. CDR3 sequence (DNA): TGCGCCAGCAGCCGAAGACTAGCGGGGTCCTACAATGAGCAGTTCTTC. It yields the protein CASSRRLAGSYNEQFF. Full variable domain (outside the CDR3, taken from reference TRBV5-1 and TRBJ2-1): KAGVTQTPRYLIKTRGQQVTLSCSPISGHRSVSWYQQTPGQGLQFLFEYFSETQRNKGNFPGRFSGRQFSNSRSEMNVSTLELGDSALYLCASSRRLAGSYNEQFFGPGTRLTVL.

CDR3 sequence: CASSLRVLNSPLHF. The CDR3, as DNA: TGTGCCAGCAGTCTCAGGGTGTTGAATTCACCCCTCCACTTT. The gene calls are TRBV2 and TRBJ1-6; D is possibly TRBD1 (5 bases). Germline V gene lookup returns CDR1 SNHLY and CDR2 FYNNEI. CDR3 length equals 14 residues. Trimming shortened V by 5 bases and J by 7 bases, and 12 bases separated the two germline ends.

This clone was observed a few times. This rearrangement joins TRBV7-9 to TRBJ1-5, with unresolved D. V lost 5 bases to trimming and J lost 6 bases, with 14 bases between them. The CDR3 is 14 amino acids. Germline V lookup: CDR1 SEHNR, CDR2 FQNEAQ (reference sequence). CDR3 residues: CASSIGLEGQPQHF. The CDR3, as DNA: TGTGCCAGCAGCATTGGTCTGGAGGGTCAGCCCCAGCATTTT.

This chain connects TRBV5-8 to TRBJ1-2; 7 bases line up with TRBD1. Germline CDR1 and CDR2: SGHTS and YDEGEE. This CDR3 is built from 14 residues. Germline trimming cut 4 bases from V and 0 bases from J; bases unmatched to any gene: 3. The CDR3 DNA follows: TGTGCCAGCAGCAGACAGGGTACTAACTATGGCTACACCTTC. This sequence encodes CASSRQGTNYGYTF.

This clone appeared once. This sequence joins TRBV10-3 and TRBJ1-1, with 9 bases aligning to TRBD1. Unmatched junction bases numbered 7, after V lost 8 bases and J lost 3 bases. The CDR3 runs 14 residues. CDR1 and CDR2 from the germline V gene are ENHRY and SYGVKD. CDR3 protein: CAIGGTGKDTEAFF. CDR3 bases: TGTGCCATCGGAGGGACAGGGAAGGACACTGAAGCTTTCTTT.

V and J are TRBV7-3 and TRBJ1-2; D uncertain. The V end was cut by 5 bases, the J end by 2 bases, with 18 bases between. This CDR3 contains 16 residues. The germline V gene has CDR1 SGHTA and CDR2 FQGTGA. The CDR3 sequence is CASSPKGEGPNYGYTF. In DNA, the CDR3 is TGTGCCAGCAGCCCGAAAGGAGAGGGTCCCAACTATGGCTACACCTTC.

The DNA of the CDR3 is TGTGCCAGCAGCCCCGGGACTAGCGGCTCAGATACGCAGTATTTT. This gives the protein CASSPGTSGSDTQYF. V is TRBV3-1 (or the pseudogene TRBV3-2) and J is TRBJ2-3; 11 nucleotides align to TRBD2. The CDR3 is made up of 15 amino acids. Germline CDR1 reads LGHDT; CDR2 reads YNNKEL (reference sequence). Unmatched junction bases numbered 4, after V lost 4 bases and J lost 4 bases.

V usage is TRBV6-5 and J usage is TRBJ2-5, with 8 bases matching TRBD2. Trimming removed 8 bases from V and 3 bases from J; junction bases left unmatched: 11. The CDR3 covers 15 residues. The germline gives CDR1 MNHEY, CDR2 SVGAGI. CDR3 nucleotide sequence: TGTGCCAGCGCCCGGGCGGGAGGCCCCGAAGAGACCCAGTACTTC. Its translation is CASARAGGPEETQYF.

The CDR3 coding sequence is TGTGCCAGCAGGGAGGGGGGGGCCCCGAATGAGCAGTTCTTC. Amino acid sequence: CASREGGAPNEQFF. The V gene is TRBV6-5, the J gene TRBJ2-1, with TRBD2 as a possible D gene (7 bases). Trimming took off 6 bases at V and 7 bases at J, with 16 bases between the two ends. Germline V gene data show CDR1 as MNHEY and CDR2 as SVGAGI. This CDR3 comprises 14 residues.

The gene calls are TRBV18 and TRBJ2-5; 7 bases match TRBD1. Looked up from germline, CDR1 is KGHSH and CDR2 is LQKENI. The CDR3 has 15 amino acids. V was pared by 2 bases and J by 3 bases, with 6 bases of the junction left unmatched. As DNA, the CDR3 is TGTGCCAGCTCACCAGCGACAGGGTTAGAAGAGACCCAGTACTTC. It translates to CASSPATGLEETQYF.

This chain connects TRBV7-2 to TRBJ2-1, with 11 bases that match TRBD2. V lost 2 bases, J lost 8 bases, and 8 bases stayed unmatched. CDR1 SGHTA and CDR2 FQGNSA come from the germline V gene. The CDR3 is 16 residues long. The CDR3 spells CASSLIELAGVDEQFF. CDR3 bases: TGTGCCAGCAGCTTAATTGAACTAGCGGGAGTGGATGAGCAGTTCTTC.

The chain joins TRBV9 to TRBJ2-1, with a weak D call TRBD2 (6 bases). CDR1 is SGDLS and CDR2 is YYNGEE in the germline V gene. V lost 4 bases and J lost 0, with 11 bases in between. The CDR3 has 15 residues. CDR3 sequence: CASSFGGSSYNEQFF. CDR3 bases: TGTGCCAGCAGCTTTGGGGGGAGCTCCTACAATGAGCAGTTCTTC.

The chain links TRBV10-1 to TRBJ1-4; the D is unclear. Germline lookup yields CDR1 WNHNN and CDR2 SYGVQD (reference sequence). Trimming left V 3 bases short and J 6 bases short, with 2 bases between. This CDR3 comprises 11 residues. Here the CDR3 DNA reads TGCGCCAGCAGTGACGATGAAAAACTGTTTTTT. As protein: CASSDDEKLFF.

The rearrangement joins TRBV11-1 to TRBJ2-3; D remains unclear. The CDR3 extends over 14 amino acids. V was clipped by 1 base and J by 6 bases, with 11 bases between them. Germline V gene lookup returns CDR1 SGHAT and CDR2 FQDESV (reference sequence). CDR3 sequence reads: CASSLGGPGDTQYF. The CDR3 DNA is TGTGCCAGCAGCTTAGGTGGCCCCGGGGATACGCAGTATTTT.

The rearrangement joins TRBV19 to TRBJ2-1; 12 bases are a match to TRBD2. The CDR3 is made up of 16 amino acids. V lost 7 bases, J lost 4 bases, and 8 bases stayed unmatched. Looked up from germline, CDR1 is LNHDA and CDR2 is SQIVND (reference sequence). This chain's CDR3 is CASTPRTSGGYNEQFF. CDR3 DNA sequence: TGTGCCAGTACCCCCAGAACTAGCGGGGGGTACAATGAGCAGTTCTTC.

The chain carries TRBV7-6 and TRBJ2-5, with 10 bases fitting TRBD1. The CDR3 spans 16 residues. Trimming took 0 bases from V and 4 from J; bases not matched to a gene: 5. From germline, CDR1 is SGHVS and CDR2 FNYEAQ. DNA of the CDR3: TGTGCCAGCAGCTTAGCCTCAGGACAGGGGGGAGAGACCCAGTACTTC. Amino acids: CASSLASGQGGETQYF.

The chain has TRBV27 and TRBJ2-7; TRBD1 matches at 9 bases. The trim removed 2 bases at V and 3 bases at J, leaving 5 bases unmatched. Per germline, CDR1 MNHEY and CDR2 SMNVEV (reference sequence). This CDR3 spans 15 amino acids. In nucleotides, the CDR3 is TGTGCCAGCAGTTTAGAAGGGACAGGGTACTACGAGCAGTACTTC. Translated: CASSLEGTGYYEQYF.

The chain couples TRBV19 to TRBJ2-3, with 8 bases aligning to TRBD2. The CDR3 is 16 amino acids. The germline gives CDR1 LNHDA, CDR2 SQIVND (reference sequence). V dropped 9 bases and J dropped 4; count of bases not matched to a gene: 15. CDR3 sequence: CASRAGAPHVADTQYF. CDR3 nucleotide sequence: TGTGCCAGCAGAGCGGGGGCCCCGCATGTAGCAGATACGCAGTATTTT.

The CDR3 bases are TGTGCCAGCGCCGGACAGGGTAATCGGGGCTACACCTTC. This translates into CASAGQGNRGYTF. The rearrangement links TRBV27 to TRBJ1-2; 8 bases map to TRBD1. V trimming: 8 bases; J trimming: 8 bases; junction bases outside the gene matches: 10. Germline V lookup: CDR1 MNHEY, CDR2 SMNVEV (reference sequence). This CDR3 has 13 amino acids.

The V and J genes are TRBV19 and TRBJ2-7; the D is unclear. V dropped 1 base and J dropped 5 bases, with 12 bases sitting between them. Germline V lookup: CDR1 LNHDA, CDR2 SQIVND (reference sequence). This CDR3 is 14 amino acids long. In DNA form, the CDR3 reads TGTGCCAGTAGTATAGGGCAGGATGGTGACGAGCAGTACTTC. It translates to CASSIGQDGDEQYF.